This T cell receptor (beta chain) was found in a study of human T cells and chemical hapten exposure. Time point noted: patch test 3, about 24 weeks after DPC sensitization. The treatment denotes: therapeutic diphenylcyclopropenone sensitization with weekly scalp DPC. Suited to DPC and affected by alopecia, the donors ranged from 18 to 70 years old. A word on this clonotype: No antigen is known for it.

Findings of the study overall: Clustering by CDR3 similarity yielded significantly more large clusters from expanded TCRs than controls.

Within the library, unique molecular identifiers were attached to each individual cDNA molecule. TCRdb ran MiXCR on the RACE reads and lists one entry per CDR3 protein. The repertoire has 190,000 or so distinct CDR3 sequences, approximately 24% of them found once; the top ten carry over 2%. Per germline, CDR1 SEHNR and CDR2 FQNEAQ (reference sequence). Trimming stripped 7 bases from V and 0 bases from J, with 10 bases between. This CDR3 is built from 14 residues. This clonotype originated in a woman between 35 and 50 years old with alopecia areata. Some clones in this sample may be carry-over from other donors' samples. The chain employs TRBV7-9 and TRBJ2-1, with a weak D call TRBD2 (6 bases). Sequenced material: whole blood, taken in connection with sensitization to the hapten diphenylcyclopropenone (DPC). CDR3 in DNA: TGTGCCAGCACCGGGGGTACCTCCTACAATGAGCAGTTCTTC. This encodes CASTGGTSYNEQFF.